These 7 T cell receptor beta chains were all obtained from the same sample, sequenced in a study of OX40 agonist ivuxolimab in advanced cancers. This table comes from immunoSEQ multiplex PCR, and its TCRdb copy is limited to in-frame clones, with some not included. The sample yields 50,000 or so clones, around 89% seen once. The source was CD4+ or CD8+ T cells sorted from blood, collected in a trial of the OX40 agonist ivuxolimab. The source of these receptors is an adult with an advanced solid tumor such as melanoma, head and neck, liver or kidney cancer.

This clone showed up just once. The chain is built from TRBV25-1 and TRBJ1-2, with D uncertain. V lost 9 bases and J lost 13, with 15 bases in between. The germline V gene has CDR1 MGHDK and CDR2 SYGVNS. The CDR3 covers 10 residues. CDR3 sequence reads: CARLRPHLTF. CDR3 nucleotides: TGTGCCAGGCTTCGACCTCACCTCACCTTC.

This CDR3 is CASSLSGGRAYEQYF. The CDR3 nucleotides read TGTGCCAGCAGTTTATCAGGGGGGAGGGCCTACGAGCAGTACTTC. This sequence joins TRBV27 and TRBJ2-7, with D possibly being TRBD2 (7 bases). The CDR3 length is 15 residues. Trimming pared 0 bases from V and 2 bases from J, leaving 11 bases between. CDR1 and CDR2 from the germline V gene are MNHEY and SMNVEV (reference sequence).

J is TRBJ2-1 and V is TRBV28; tentatively, D is TRBD1 (6 bases). Trimming cost V 2 bases and J 7 bases, with 9 bases left between them. The CDR3 totals 13 residues. In germline, CDR1 is MDHEN, CDR2 SYDVKM. DNA of the CDR3: TGTGCCAGCAGTTTACGCCAGGGGAATGAGCAGTTCTTC. Amino acid sequence: CASSLRQGNEQFF.

This rearrangement joins TRBV18 to TRBJ2-5; 15 bases are shared with TRBD2. Germline CDR1 KGHSH, CDR2 LQKENI. The CDR3 sequence is 18 residues long. Trimming at V came to 3 bases and at J to 1 base, leaving 6 bases not matched to a gene. The CDR3 spells CASSPKGLAGGPQETQYF. The CDR3 coding sequence is TGTGCCAGCTCACCGAAGGGACTAGCGGGGGGACCCCAAGAGACCCAGTACTTC.

The V gene is TRBV14, the J gene TRBJ2-1, with 15 nucleotides matching TRBD2. Germline assignment: CDR1 SGHDN and CDR2 FVKESK. Losses at the gene ends were 5 bases for V and 12 bases for J; bases not matched to a gene: 8. The CDR3 sequence is 15 residues long. CDR3 sequence (DNA): TGTGCCAGCAGCTCGTCGGGACTAGCGGGGGGAGGGCAGTTCTTC. Translated, it gives CASSSSGLAGGGQFF.

Of note for this clone: One junction end disagrees with the germline gene, perhaps due to a read error. The chain is built from TRBV9 and TRBJ2-7; D is ambiguous. CDR1 and CDR2 from the germline V gene are SGDLS and YYNGEE. The CDR3 length is 15 residues. CDR3 coding DNA: TGTGTCAGCAGCGTAGCCGAGCTCCCATCCTACGAGCAGTACTTC. It specifies CVSSVAELPSYEQYF.

V is TRBV5-6 and J is TRBJ1-1, with 10 bases fitting TRBD1. The CDR3 extends over 14 amino acids. The junction had 2 bases not matched to a gene; V was cut back by 2 bases and J by 4 bases. CDR1 and CDR2 from the germline V gene are SGHDT and YYEEEE. CDR3 sequence: CASSLGTGVTEAFF. The CDR3 DNA reads as TGTGCCAGCAGCTTAGGGACAGGGGTCACTGAAGCTTTCTTT.